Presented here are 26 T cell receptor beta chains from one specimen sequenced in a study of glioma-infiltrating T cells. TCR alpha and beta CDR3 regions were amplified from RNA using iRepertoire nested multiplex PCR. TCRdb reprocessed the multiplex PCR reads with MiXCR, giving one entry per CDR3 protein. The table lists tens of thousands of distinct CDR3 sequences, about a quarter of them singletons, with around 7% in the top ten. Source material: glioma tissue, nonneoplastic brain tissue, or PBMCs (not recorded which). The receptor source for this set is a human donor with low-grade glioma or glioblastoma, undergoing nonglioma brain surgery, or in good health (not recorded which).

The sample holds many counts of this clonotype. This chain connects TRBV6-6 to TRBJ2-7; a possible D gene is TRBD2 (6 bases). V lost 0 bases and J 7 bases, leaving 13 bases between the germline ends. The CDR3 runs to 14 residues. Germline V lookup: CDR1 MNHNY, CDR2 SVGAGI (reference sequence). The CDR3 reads CASSYSLRGLEQYF. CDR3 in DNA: TGTGCCAGCAGTTACTCGTTGCGGGGCTTAGAGCAGTACTTC.

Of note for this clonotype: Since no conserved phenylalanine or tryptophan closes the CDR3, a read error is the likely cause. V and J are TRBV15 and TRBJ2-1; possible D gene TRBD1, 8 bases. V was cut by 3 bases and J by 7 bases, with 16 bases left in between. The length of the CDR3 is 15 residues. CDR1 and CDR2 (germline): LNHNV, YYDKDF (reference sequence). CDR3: CATSRDRERGNEQFL. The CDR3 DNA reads TGTGCCACCAGCAGGGACAGGGAGCGGGGAAATGAGCAGTTCTTA.

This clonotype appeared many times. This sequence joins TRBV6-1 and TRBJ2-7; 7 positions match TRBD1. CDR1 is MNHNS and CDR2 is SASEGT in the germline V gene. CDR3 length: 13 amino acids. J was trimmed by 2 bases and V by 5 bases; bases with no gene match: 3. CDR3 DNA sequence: TGTGCCAGCAGTTGGGACAGAACCTACGAGCAGTACTTC. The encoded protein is CASSWDRTYEQYF.

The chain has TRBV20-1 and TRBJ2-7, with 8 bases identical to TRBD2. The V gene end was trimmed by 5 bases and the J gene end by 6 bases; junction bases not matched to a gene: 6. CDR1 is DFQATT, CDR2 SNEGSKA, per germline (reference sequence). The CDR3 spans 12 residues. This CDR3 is CSALSLAGEQYF. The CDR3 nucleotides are TGCAGTGCTCTTTCGCTAGCGGGCGAGCAGTACTTC.

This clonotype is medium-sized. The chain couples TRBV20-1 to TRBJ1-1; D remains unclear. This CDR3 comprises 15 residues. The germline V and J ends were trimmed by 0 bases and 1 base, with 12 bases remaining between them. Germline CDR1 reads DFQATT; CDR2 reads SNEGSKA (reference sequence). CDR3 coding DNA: TGCAGTGCTAGAGATTTGGGTGTGTCGAACACTGAAGCTTTCTTT. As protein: CSARDLGVSNTEAFF.

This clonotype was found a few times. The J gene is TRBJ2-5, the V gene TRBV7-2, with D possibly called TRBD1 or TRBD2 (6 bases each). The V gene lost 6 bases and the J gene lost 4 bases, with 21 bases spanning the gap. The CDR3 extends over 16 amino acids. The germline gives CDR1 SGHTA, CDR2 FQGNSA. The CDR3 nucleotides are TGTGCCAGCAGGGGAGGCGGGACAAGGCAAGGAGAGACCCAGTACTTC. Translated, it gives CASRGGGTRQGETQYF.

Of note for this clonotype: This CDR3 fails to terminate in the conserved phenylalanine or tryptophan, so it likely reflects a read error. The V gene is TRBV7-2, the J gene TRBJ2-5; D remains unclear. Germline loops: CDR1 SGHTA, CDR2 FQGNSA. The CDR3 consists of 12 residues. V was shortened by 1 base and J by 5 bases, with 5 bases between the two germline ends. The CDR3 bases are TGTGCCAGCAGCTTAGTGCGGGAGACCCAGTACTTA. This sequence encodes CASSLVRETQYL.

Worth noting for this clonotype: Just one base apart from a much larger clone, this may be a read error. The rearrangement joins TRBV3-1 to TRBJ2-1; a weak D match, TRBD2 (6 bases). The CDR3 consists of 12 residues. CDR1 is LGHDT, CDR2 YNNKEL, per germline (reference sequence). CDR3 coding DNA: TGTGCCAGCAGGGCTGGGGGGAATGATCAGTTCTTC. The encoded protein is CASRAGGNDQFF.

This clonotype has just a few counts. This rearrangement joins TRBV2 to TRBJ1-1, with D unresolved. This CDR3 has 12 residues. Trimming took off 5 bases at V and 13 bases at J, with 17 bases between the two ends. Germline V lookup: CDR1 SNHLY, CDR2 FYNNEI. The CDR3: CASSWDFPRGFF. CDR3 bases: TGTGCCAGCAGTTGGGATTTTCCGAGAGGTTTCTTT.

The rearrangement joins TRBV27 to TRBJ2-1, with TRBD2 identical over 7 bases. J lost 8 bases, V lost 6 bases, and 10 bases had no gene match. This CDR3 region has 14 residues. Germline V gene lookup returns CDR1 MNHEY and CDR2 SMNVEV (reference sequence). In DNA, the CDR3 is TGTGCCAGCAGCTTGACTAGCCTGGGCCATGAGCAGTTCTTC. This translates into CASSLTSLGHEQFF.

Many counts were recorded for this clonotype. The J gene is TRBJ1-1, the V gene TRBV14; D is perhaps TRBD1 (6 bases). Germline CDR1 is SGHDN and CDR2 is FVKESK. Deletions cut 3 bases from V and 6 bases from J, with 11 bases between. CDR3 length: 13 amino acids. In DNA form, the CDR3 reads TGTGCCAGCAGCCAGACAGGTAACTCTGAAGCTTTCTTT. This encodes CASSQTGNSEAFF.

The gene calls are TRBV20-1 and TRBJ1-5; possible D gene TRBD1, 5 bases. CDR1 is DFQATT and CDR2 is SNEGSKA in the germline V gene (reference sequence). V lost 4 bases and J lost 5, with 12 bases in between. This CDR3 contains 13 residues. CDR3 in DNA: TGCAGTGCTAAATTAGACAGCCATCAGCCCCAGCATTTT. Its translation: CSAKLDSHQPQHF.

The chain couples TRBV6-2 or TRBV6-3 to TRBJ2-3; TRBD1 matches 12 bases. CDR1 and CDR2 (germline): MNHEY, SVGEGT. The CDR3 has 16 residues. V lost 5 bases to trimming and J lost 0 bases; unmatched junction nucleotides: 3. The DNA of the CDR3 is TGTGCCAGCAGTACCGGGACAGGGGGCAGCACAGATACGCAGTATTTT. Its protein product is CASSTGTGGSTDTQYF.

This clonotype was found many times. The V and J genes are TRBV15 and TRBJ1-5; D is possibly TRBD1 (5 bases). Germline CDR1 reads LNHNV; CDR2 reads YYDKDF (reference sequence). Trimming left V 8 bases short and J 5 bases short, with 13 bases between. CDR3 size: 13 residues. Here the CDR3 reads CATGRQRDQPQHF. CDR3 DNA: TGTGCCACCGGGAGACAGAGAGATCAGCCCCAGCATTTT.

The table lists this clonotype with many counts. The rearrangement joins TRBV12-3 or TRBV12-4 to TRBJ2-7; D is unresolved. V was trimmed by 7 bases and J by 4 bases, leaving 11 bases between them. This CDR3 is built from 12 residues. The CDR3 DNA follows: TGTGCCAGCAATCAGGTGGGGTACGAGCAGTACTTC. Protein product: CASNQVGYEQYF.

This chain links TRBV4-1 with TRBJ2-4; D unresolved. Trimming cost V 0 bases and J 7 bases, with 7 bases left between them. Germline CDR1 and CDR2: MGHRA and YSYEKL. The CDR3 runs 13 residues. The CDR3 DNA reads TGCGCCAGCAGCCAAGACGATCGGAACATTCAGTACTTC. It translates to CASSQDDRNIQYF.

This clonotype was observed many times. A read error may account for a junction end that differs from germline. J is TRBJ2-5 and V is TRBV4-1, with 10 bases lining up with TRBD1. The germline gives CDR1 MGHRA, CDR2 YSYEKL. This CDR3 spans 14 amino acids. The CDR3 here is CASSQEVQGQGSFF. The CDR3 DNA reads TGCGCCAGCAGCCAAGAAGTCCAGGGACAGGGGAGTTTCTTC.

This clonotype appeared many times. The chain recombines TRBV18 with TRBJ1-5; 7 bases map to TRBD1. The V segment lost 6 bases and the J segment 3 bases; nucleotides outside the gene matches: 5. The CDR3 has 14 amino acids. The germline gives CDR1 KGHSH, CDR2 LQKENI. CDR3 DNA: TGTGCCAGCTCTCTGACAGGGAACAATCAGCCCCAGCATTTT. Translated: CASSLTGNNQPQHF. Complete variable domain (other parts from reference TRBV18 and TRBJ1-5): NAGVMQNPRHLVRRRGQEARLRCSPMKGHSHVYWYRQLPEEGLKFMVYLQKENIIDESGMPKERFSAEFPKEGPSILRIQQVVRGDSAAYFCASSLTGNNQPQHFGDGTRLSIL.

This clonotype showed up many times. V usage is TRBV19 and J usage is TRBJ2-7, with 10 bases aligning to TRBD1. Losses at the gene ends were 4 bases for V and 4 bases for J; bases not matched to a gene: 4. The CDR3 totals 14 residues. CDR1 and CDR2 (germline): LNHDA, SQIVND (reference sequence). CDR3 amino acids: CASSRGQGNYEQYF. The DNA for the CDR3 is TGTGCCAGTAGTAGGGGACAGGGGAATTACGAGCAGTACTTC.

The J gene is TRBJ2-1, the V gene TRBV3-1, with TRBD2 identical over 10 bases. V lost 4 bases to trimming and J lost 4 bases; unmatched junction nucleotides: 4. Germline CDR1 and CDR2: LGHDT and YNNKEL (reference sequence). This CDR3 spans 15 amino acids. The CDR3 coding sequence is TGTGCCAGCAGCCTTCTAGCGGGGGTGTACAATGAGCAGTTCTTC. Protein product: CASSLLAGVYNEQFF.

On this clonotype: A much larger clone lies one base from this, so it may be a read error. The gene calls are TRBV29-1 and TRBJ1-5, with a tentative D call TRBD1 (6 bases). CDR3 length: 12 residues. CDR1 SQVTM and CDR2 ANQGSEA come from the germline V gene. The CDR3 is CIAITGNQPQHF. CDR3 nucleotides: TGCATCGCCATTACAGGGAATCAGCCCCAGCATTTT.

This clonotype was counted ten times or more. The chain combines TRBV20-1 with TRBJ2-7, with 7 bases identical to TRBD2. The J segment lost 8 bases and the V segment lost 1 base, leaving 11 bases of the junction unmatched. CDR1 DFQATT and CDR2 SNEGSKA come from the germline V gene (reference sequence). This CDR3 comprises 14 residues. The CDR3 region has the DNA TGCAGTGCTAGAGGACCCGGACTAGGAGCGAAGCAGTACTTC. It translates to CSARGPGLGAKQYF.

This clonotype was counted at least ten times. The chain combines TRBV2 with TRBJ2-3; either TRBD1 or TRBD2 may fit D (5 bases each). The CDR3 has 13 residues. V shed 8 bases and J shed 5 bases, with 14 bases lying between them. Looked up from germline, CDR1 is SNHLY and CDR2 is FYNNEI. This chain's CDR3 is CASEWGTRDTQYF. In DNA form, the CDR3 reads TGTGCCAGCGAATGGGGGACCCGAGATACGCAGTATTTT.

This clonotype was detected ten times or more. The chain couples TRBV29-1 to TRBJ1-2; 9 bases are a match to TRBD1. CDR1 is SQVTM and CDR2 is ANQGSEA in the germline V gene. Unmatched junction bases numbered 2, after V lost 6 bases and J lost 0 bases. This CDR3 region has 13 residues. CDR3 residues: CSVGQGTNYGYTF. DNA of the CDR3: TGCAGCGTGGGACAGGGAACTAACTATGGCTACACCTTC. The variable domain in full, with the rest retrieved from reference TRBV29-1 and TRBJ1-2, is SAVISQKPSRDICQRGTSLTIQCQVDSQVTMMFWYRQQPGQSLTLIATANQGSEATYESGFVIDKFPISRPNLTFSTLTVSNMSPEDSSIYLCSVGQGTNYGYTFGSGTRLTVV.

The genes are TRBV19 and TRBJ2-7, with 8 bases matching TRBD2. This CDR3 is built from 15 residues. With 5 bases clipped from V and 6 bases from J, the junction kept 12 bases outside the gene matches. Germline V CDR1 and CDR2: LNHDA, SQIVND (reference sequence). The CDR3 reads CASSETGTRISEQYF. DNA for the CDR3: TGTGCCAGTAGTGAAACCGGGACTAGAATCTCCGAGCAGTACTTC.

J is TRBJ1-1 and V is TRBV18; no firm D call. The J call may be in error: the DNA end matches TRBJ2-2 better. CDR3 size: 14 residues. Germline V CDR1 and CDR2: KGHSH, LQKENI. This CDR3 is CASSGMQNTGELFF. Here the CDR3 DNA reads TGTGCCAGCTCAGGGATGCAGAACACCGGGGAGCTGTTTTTT.